This T cell receptor (beta chain) was recovered during a study of OX40 agonist ivuxolimab in advanced cancers. Across the study: An agonistic human IgG2 monoclonal antibody against OX40 (CD134) was given. General study points: Expanded clones were, on average, more numerous among CD8+ T cells than CD4+.

Researchers took blood at baseline, on cycle 4 day 1, and on cycle 7 day 1. Clones were read by immunoSEQ multiplex PCR, and TCRdb kept only the in-frame ones, dropping some. The sample includes some 51,000 clones, 85% to 90% of them seen just once. Concerning this clone itself: The target antigen is unknown.

Germline loops: CDR1 MNHEY, CDR2 SMNVEV (reference sequence). The CDR3 contains 15 residues. Trimming cost V 4 bases and J 4 bases, with 16 bases left between them. The gene calls are TRBV27 and TRBJ2-5, with a possible D match to TRBD2 (7 bases). The sequencing used CD4+ or CD8+ T cells sorted from blood, collected in a trial of the OX40 agonist ivuxolimab. The origin of this receptor is an adult with an advanced solid tumor such as melanoma, head and neck, liver or kidney cancer. The CDR3 coding sequence is TGTGCCAGCAGTTCCCCTCGCGGGGGCGCAGAGACCCAGTACTTC. It is translated as CASSSPRGGAETQYF.